Sequencing of this TCR beta chain was carried out in a study of siplizumab effects on memory and regulatory T cells. Study findings and constraints: Naive T cells looked more diverse than memory cells and looked like major alloresponse contributors. Siplizumab cultures yielded proliferating Tregs whose suppressive function was not confirmed. Siplizumab significantly lowered the alloreactive sequences that could be traced to unstimulated CD4+ memory cells.

In each sample, about 10^5 TCR templates were assayed. TCRdb's table, derived via immunoSEQ multiplex PCR, lists solely in-frame clones and lacks some. Among 90,000 to 95,000 clones listed, over 85% were seen once. The CDR3 has 12 residues. The V gene lost 0 bases and the J gene lost 6 bases, with 5 bases spanning the gap. In germline, CDR1 is SGHRS, CDR2 YFSETQ. A note on this clone: As yet, its antigen is unknown.

This sequence originates from a human donor in good health. This chain links TRBV5-1 with TRBJ2-3; D is unclear. The material sequenced was CD8+ T cells sorted from blood. The CDR3 is CASSLVGDTQYF. The CDR3, as DNA: TGCGCCAGCAGCTTGGTTGGGGATACGCAGTATTTT.